This T cell receptor beta chain originates from a study of T-cell memory formation after mild COVID-19. After removal of 5 bases from V and 1 base from J, the junction contained 11 bases not matched to a gene. CDR3 length: 16 amino acids. Germline loops: CDR1 DFQATT, CDR2 SNEGSKA (reference sequence). TCRdb independently ran MiXCR on the 5' RACE reads; one entry per CDR3 protein. The data contain 250,000 to 350,000 distinct CDR3 sequences, roughly 13% of them seen just once; the ten biggest clones take up around a fifth. Sample: PBMCs or a T cell subset sorted from them (not recorded which). This chain uses TRBV20-1 with TRBJ2-3, with TRBD2 matching over 8 bases. This clonotype was obtained from a man aged 18-30 years who had mild COVID-19 (a few samples of this study predate the infection). Cell type and time point are not known. This CDR3 reads CSAPQGWRGGTDTQYF. The CDR3 nucleotides read TGCAGTGCTCCCCAAGGGTGGCGGGGGGGCACAGATACGCAGTATTTT.